The rows below give T cell receptor beta chains drawn from one sample of a study of blood T cell repertoires in COVID-19. The repertoire was sequenced with immunoSEQ multiplex PCR; TCRdb's copy has only in-frame clones and lacks some. The data show fewer than 350,000 clones, 75% to 90% seen once. The sequenced material came from peripheral blood. These receptors originate from a woman aged 25 to 39 who had recovered from COVID-19. Each CDR3 is given with its conserved first and last residue.

j_gene | len | v_gene | CDR3aa
TRBJ2-5 | 16 | TRBV11-2 | CASSSKIAGEGETQYF
TRBJ2-1 | 16 | TRBV14 | CASSQSVASYYNEQFF
TRBJ2-3 | 17 | TRBV19 | CASSIIDRGRGTDTQYF
TRBJ2-2 | 14 | TRBV7-9 | CASSVGQGTGELFF
TRBJ1-2 | 14 | TRBV19 | CASSIGEATTGYTF
TRBJ1-1 | 19 | TRBV4-1 | CASSHLAQVHKAMNTEAFF
TRBJ1-2 | 16 | TRBV9 | CASSVDAGGGLDGYTF
TRBJ1-6 | 15 | TRBV18 | CASSTTGQGNSPLHF
TRBJ2-2 | 12 | TRBV6-5 | CASSPFPGELFF
TRBJ2-1 | 13 | TRBV7-9 | CASSGTPEEEQFF
TRBJ1-2 | 15 | TRBV5-1 | CASSSKLRGTDGYTF
TRBJ1-1 | 13 | TRBV6-6 | CASSTGSLTEAFF
TRBJ2-1 | 17 | TRBV30 | CAWSARLAGGTGNEQFF
TRBJ2-1 | 16 | TRBV9 | CASSVERGGPGDEQFF
TRBJ1-1 | 18 | TRBV6-2/TRBV6-3 | CASSTGAFNKMVNTEAFF
TRBJ2-7 | 13 | TRBV18 | CASSPGRGYEQYF
TRBJ1-2 | 12 | TRBV30 | CARDRGAHGYTF
TRBJ2-5 | 14 | TRBV28 | CATRLGGTLETQYF
TRBJ2-5 | 12 | TRBV6-6 | CASSAGGETQYF
TRBJ2-5 | 16 | TRBV5-1 | CASSSEGLAGRETQYF
TRBJ2-7 | 13 | TRBV6-1 | CASSELSRDEQYF
TRBJ1-5 | 16 | TRBV19 | CASSKRTPQAYQPQHF
TRBJ1-4 | 12 | TRBV25-1 | CASVSPGEKLFF
TRBJ2-1 | 11 | TRBV10-1 | CASSEAESKFF
TRBJ2-7 | 17 | TRBV5-1 | CASSPYRRGLASPEQYF
TRBJ2-7 | 14 | TRBV29-1 | CSVSGAGGPEEQYF
TRBJ1-3 | 15 | TRBV5-8 | CASSPGTGSGNTIYF
TRBJ2-7 | 13 | TRBV12-3/TRBV12-4 | CASSPPGQGEQYF
TRBJ2-1 | 15 | TRBV5-1 | CASSLRTSGGDEQFF
TRBJ2-7 | 14 | TRBV4-3 | CASSQDRGFYEQYF
TRBJ2-7 | 14 | TRBV11-2 | CASSPRGSRYEQYF
TRBJ2-7 | 15 | TRBV10-2 | CASSERDSLAYEQYF
TRBJ2-5 | 14 | TRBV30 | CAWSQRGAWETQYF
TRBJ1-1 | 15 | TRBV25-1 | CASSKSTGGRTEAFF
TRBJ2-7 | 13 | TRBV6-5 | CASTNEGDHEQYF
TRBJ1-4 | 14 | TRBV28 | CASETGGAGEKLFF